This T cell receptor (beta chain) was obtained from a study of T cells in Graves' hyperthyroidism and ophthalmopathy. Across the whole study: Peripheral blood draws took place at initial diagnosis, ahead of any treatment.

Diagnoses used clinical symptoms, serum thyroxine and TRAb, thyroid ultrasound and orbital computed tomography. CDR1 DFQATT and CDR2 SNEGSKA come from the germline V gene (reference sequence). CDR3 length: 15 amino acids. V lost 0 bases to trimming and J lost 4 bases; unmatched junction nucleotides: 6. RNA transcripts gave rise to amplified TCR beta CDR3 regions. Using the HTBI primer set, a first-round RT-PCR was run on the TCR CDR3. TCRdb re-derived calls from the multiplex PCR reads in MiXCR, one entry per CDR3 protein. The data contain more than 300,000 distinct CDR3 sequences, approximately 13% of them singletons. This clonotype was recorded many times. The antigen remains unidentified. Regarding the study as a whole: The model anticipated ophthalmopathy a median approximately 6.6 months pre-onset. Classification by a 13 V-J model distinguished ophthalmopathy from stable hyperthyroidism.

This TCR derives from a woman in her thirties with Graves' hyperthyroidism. Input material: blood. The chain combines TRBV20-1 with TRBJ2-1; 7 positions agree with TRBD2. The DNA of the CDR3 is TGCAGTGCTAGAGAGTACCGGGGGGTTTACAATGAGCAGTTCTTC. Encoded protein: CSAREYRGVYNEQFF.